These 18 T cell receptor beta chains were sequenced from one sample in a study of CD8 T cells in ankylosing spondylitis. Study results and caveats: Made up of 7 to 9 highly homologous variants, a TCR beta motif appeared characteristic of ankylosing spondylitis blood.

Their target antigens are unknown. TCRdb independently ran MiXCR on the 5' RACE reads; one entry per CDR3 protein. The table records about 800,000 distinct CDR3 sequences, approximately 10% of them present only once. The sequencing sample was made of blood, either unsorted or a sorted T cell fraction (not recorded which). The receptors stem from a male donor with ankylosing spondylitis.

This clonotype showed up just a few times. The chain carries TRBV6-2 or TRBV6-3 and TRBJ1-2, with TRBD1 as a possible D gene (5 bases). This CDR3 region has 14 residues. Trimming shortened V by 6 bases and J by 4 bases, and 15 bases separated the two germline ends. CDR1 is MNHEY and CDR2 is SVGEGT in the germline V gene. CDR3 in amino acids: CASSDRQQAYGYTF. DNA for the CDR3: TGTGCCAGCAGCGACCGACAGCAGGCCTATGGCTACACCTTC.

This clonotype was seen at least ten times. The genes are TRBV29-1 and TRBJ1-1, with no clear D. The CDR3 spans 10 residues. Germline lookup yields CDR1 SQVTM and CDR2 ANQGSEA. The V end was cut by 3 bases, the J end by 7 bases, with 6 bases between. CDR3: CSVDLNEAFF. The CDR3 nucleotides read TGCAGCGTTGACTTGAATGAAGCTTTCTTT.

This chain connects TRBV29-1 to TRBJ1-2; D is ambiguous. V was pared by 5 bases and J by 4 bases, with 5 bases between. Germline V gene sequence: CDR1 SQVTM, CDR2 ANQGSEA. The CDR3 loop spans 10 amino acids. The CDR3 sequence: CSVRSYGYTF. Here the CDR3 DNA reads TGCAGCGTTCGATCCTATGGCTACACCTTC.

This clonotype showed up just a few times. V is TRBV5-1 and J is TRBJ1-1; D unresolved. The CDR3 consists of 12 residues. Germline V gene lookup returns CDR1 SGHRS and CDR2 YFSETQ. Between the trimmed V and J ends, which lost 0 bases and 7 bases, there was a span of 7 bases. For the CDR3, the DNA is TGCGCCAGCAGCTTGGACGGATTTGAAGCTTTCTTT. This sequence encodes CASSLDGFEAFF.

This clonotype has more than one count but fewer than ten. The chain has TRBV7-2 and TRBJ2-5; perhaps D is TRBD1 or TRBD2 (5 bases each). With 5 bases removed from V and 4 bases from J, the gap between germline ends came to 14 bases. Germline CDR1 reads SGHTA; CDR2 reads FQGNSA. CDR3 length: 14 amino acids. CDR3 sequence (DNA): TGTGCCAGCAGCCCCATGGGGGTTGGAGAGACCCAGTACTTC. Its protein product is CASSPMGVGETQYF.

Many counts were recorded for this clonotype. CDR3 amino acids: CASLSRHKSNIQYF. CDR3 DNA sequence: TGTGCCAGCCTTTCCCGGCATAAGTCAAACATTCAGTACTTC. V and J are TRBV28 and TRBJ2-4; D remains unclear. From germline, CDR1 is MDHEN and CDR2 SYDVKM. The ends were cut back, 8 bases at V and 6 bases at J, with 17 bases in the middle. The CDR3 is 14 residues long.

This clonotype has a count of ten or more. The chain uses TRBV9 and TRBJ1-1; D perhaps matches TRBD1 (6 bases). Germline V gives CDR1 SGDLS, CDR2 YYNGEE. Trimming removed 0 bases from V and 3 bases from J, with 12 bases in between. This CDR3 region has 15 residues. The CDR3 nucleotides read TGTGCCAGCAGCGTAGTCTCCTCAGGGGACACTGAAGCTTTCTTT. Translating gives CASSVVSSGDTEAFF.

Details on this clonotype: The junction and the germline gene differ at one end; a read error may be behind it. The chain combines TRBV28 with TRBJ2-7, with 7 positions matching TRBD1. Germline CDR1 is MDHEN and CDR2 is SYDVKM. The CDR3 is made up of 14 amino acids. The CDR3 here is CANSPGTVPYEQYF. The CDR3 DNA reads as TGTGCCAACAGTCCCGGGACAGTACCCTACGAGCAGTACTTC.

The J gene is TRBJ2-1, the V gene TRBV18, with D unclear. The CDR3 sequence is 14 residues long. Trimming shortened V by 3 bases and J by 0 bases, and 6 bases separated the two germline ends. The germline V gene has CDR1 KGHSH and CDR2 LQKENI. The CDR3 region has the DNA TGTGCCAGCTCACCTTATAGCTCCTACAATGAGCAGTTCTTC. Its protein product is CASSPYSSYNEQFF.

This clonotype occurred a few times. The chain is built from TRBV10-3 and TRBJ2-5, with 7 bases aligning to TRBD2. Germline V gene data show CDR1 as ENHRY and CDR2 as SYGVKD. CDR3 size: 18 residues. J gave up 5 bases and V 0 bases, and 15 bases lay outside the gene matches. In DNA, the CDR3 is TGTGCCATCAGTGAGTCGATAGGCGGGAGCAATGGACGGGAGACCCAGTACTTC. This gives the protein CAISESIGGSNGRETQYF.

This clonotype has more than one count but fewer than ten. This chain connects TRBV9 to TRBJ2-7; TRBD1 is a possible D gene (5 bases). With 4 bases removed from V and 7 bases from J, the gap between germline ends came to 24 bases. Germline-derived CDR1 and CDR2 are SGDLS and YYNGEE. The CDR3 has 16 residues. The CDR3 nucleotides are TGTGCCAGCAGCCCACGCCCCGGGCCTCAAAGGGGAGAGCAGTACTTC. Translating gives CASSPRPGPQRGEQYF.

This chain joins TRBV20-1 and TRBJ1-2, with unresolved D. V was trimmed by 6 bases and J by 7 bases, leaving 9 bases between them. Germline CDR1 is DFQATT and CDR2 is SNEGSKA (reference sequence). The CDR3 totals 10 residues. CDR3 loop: CSAEGAGYTF. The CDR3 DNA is TGCAGTGCGGAGGGAGCTGGCTACACCTTC.

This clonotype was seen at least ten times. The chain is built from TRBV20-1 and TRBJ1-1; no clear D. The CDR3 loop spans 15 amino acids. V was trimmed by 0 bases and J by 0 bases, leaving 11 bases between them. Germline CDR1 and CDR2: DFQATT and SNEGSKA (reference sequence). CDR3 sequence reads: CSARDRMGLNTEAFF. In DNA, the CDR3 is TGCAGTGCTAGAGATCGTATGGGATTGAACACTGAAGCTTTCTTT.

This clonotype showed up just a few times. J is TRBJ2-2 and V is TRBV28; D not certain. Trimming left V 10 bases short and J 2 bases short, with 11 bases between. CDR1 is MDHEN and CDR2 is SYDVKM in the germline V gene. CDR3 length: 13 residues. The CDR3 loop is CATQRANTGELFF. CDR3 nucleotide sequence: TGTGCCACCCAAAGGGCCAACACCGGGGAGCTGTTTTTT.

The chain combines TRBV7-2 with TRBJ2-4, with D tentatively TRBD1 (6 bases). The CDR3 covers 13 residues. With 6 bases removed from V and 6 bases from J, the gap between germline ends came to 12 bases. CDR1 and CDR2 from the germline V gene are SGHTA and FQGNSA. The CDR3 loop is CASSSVQGNIQYF. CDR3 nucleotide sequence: TGTGCCAGCAGTTCGGTACAGGGAAACATTCAGTACTTC.

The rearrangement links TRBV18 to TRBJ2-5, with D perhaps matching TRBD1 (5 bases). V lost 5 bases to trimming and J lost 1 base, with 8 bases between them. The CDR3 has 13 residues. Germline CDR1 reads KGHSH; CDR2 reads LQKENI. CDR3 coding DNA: TGTGCCAGCTCAATAGGGGTCCAAGAGACCCAGTACTTC. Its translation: CASSIGVQETQYF.

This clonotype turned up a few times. Written as DNA, the CDR3 is TGTGCCAGCAGTGGTGAGTCCCAAGCTTTCTTT. As protein: CASSGESQAFF. The gene calls are TRBV28 and TRBJ1-1, with D hard to call. This CDR3 comprises 11 residues. V lost 5 bases and J lost 9, with 10 bases in between. Looked up from germline, CDR1 is MDHEN and CDR2 is SYDVKM.

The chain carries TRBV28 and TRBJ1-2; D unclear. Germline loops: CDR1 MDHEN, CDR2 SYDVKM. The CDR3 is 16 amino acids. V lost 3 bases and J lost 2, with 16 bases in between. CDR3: CASSFPWAGKNYGYTF. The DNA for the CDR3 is TGTGCCAGCAGTTTTCCGTGGGCGGGGAAAAACTATGGCTACACCTTC.